This T cell receptor beta chain stems from a study of T cell changes during pregnancy in multiple sclerosis. Measured with immunoSEQ multiplex PCR; TCRdb has only the in-frame clones, and not every one. Altogether 35,000 or so clones are present, around 92% being singletons, with the ten largest covering approximately 0.5%. Here the sequenced sample was CD4+ T cells from peripheral blood mononuclear cells, taken after pregnancy. This TCR was recovered from a female donor with multiple sclerosis, enrolled in a pregnancy study.

The CDR3, as DNA: TGCGCCAGAAGGACAGTCTATGGCTACACCTTC. Translated: CARRTVYGYTF. The chain couples TRBV10-1 to TRBJ1-2, with D possibly TRBD1 on 6 matching bases. Per germline, CDR1 WNHNN and CDR2 SYGVQD (reference sequence). The CDR3 is 11 residues long. Deletions cut 9 bases from V and 4 bases from J, with 9 bases between.